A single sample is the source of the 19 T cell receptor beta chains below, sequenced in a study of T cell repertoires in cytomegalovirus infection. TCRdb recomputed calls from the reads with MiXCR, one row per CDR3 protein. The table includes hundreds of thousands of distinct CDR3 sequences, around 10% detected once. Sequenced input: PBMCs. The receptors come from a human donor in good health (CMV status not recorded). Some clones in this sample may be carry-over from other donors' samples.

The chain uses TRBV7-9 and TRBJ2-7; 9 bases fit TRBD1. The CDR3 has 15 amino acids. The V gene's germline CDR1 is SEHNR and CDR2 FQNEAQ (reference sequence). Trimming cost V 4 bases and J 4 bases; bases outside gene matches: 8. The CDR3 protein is CASSSGTGTIYEQYF. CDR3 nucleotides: TGTGCCAGCAGCTCCGGGACAGGGACCATATACGAGCAGTACTTC.

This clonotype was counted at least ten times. The DNA for the CDR3 is TGTGCCAGCAGCCGGTGGGGTGGGACTCAGCCCCAGCATTTT. Translation gives CASSRWGGTQPQHF. The J gene is TRBJ1-5, the V gene TRBV7-9; D is possibly TRBD1 (5 bases). The CDR3 has 14 amino acids. Germline lookup yields CDR1 SEHNR and CDR2 FQNEAQ (reference sequence). Trimming stripped 5 bases from V and 6 bases from J, with 14 bases between.

This chain's CDR3 is CAWGLTSTDTQYF. In nucleotides, the CDR3 is TGTGCCTGGGGGTTAACTAGCACAGATACGCAGTATTTT. This chain uses TRBV30 with TRBJ2-3; D remains ambiguous. Trimming removed 5 bases from V and 0 bases from J, with 9 bases in between. The germline gives CDR1 GTSNPN, CDR2 SVGIG (reference sequence). This CDR3 comprises 13 residues.

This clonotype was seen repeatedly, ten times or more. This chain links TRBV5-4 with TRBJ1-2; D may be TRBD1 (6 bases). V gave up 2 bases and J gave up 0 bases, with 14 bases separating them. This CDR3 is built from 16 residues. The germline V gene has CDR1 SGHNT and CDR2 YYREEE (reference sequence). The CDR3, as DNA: TGTGCCAGCAGCTTCCCCGGGGACACAACTAACTATGGCTACACCTTC. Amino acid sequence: CASSFPGDTTNYGYTF.

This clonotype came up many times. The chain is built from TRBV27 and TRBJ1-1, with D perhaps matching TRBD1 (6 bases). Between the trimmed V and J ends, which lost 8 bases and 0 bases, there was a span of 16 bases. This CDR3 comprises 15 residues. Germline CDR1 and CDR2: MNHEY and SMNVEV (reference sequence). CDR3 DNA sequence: TGTGCCAGCTCTCTAGGGGGACAAATGAACACTGAAGCTTTCTTT. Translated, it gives CASSLGGQMNTEAFF.

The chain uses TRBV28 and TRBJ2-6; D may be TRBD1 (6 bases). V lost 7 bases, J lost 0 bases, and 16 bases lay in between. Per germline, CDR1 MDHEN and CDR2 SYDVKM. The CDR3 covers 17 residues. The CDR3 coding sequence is TGTGCCAGCAAAGAAGGGGGTATAAGCTCTGGGGCCAACGTCCTGACTTTC. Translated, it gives CASKEGGISSGANVLTF.

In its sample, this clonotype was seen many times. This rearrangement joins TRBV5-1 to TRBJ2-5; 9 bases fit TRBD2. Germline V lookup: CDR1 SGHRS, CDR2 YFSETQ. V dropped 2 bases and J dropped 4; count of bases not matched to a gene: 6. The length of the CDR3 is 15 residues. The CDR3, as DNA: TGCGCCAGCAGCTTCTTGCGGGGGGGCCGAGAGACCCAGTACTTC. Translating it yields CASSFLRGGRETQYF.

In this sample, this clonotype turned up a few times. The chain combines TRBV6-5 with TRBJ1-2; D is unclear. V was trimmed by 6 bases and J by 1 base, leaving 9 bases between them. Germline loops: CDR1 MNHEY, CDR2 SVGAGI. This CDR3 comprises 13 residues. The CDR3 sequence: CASRTIYNYGYTF. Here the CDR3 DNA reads TGTGCCAGCAGGACGATTTATAACTATGGCTACACCTTC.

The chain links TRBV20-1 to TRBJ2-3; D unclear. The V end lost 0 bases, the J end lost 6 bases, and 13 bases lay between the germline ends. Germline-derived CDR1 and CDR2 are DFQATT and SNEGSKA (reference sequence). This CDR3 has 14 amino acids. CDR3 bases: TGCAGTGCTAGAGACAGGCAATACTCGGATACGCAGTATTTT. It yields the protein CSARDRQYSDTQYF.

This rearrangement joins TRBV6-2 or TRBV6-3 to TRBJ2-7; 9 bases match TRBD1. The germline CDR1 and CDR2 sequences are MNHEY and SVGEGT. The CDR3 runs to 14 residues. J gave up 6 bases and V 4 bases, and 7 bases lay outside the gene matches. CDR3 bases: TGTGCCAGCAGTTTTCCCGGGACAGGGAGCGAGCAGTACTTC. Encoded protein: CASSFPGTGSEQYF.

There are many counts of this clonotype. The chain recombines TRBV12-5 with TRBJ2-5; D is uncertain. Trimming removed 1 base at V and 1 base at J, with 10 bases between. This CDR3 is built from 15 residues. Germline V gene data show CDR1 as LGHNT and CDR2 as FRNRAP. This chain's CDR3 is CASGLGRASQETQYF. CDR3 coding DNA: TGTGCTAGTGGTTTGGGGAGAGCTAGCCAAGAGACCCAGTACTTC.

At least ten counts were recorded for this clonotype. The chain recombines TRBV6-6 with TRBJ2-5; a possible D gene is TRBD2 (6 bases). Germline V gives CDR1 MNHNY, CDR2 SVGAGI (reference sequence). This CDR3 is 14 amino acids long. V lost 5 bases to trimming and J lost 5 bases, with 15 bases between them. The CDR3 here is CASSAGQGGETQYF. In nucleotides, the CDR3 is TGTGCCAGCAGTGCCGGGCAGGGAGGCGAGACCCAGTACTTC.

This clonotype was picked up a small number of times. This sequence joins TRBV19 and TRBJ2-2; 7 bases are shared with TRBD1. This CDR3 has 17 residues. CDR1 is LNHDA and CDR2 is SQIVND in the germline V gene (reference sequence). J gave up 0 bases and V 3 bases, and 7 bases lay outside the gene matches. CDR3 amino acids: CASSMIRGTANTGELFF. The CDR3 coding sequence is TGTGCCAGTAGTATGATTCGTGGGACAGCGAACACCGGGGAGCTGTTTTTT.

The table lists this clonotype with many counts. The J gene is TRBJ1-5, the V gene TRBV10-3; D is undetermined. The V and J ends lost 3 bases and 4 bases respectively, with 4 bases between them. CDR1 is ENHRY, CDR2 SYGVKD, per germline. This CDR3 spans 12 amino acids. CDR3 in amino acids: CAISDGNQPQHF. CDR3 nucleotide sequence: TGTGCCATCAGTGACGGTAATCAGCCCCAGCATTTT.

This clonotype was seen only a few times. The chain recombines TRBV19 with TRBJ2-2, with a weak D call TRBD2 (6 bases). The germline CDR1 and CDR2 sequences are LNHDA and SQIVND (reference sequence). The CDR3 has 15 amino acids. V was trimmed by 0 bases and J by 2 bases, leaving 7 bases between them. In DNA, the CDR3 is TGTGCCAGTAGTATAGACGGGAGCAACACCGGGGAGCTGTTTTTT. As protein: CASSIDGSNTGELFF. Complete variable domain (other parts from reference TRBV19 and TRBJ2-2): DGGITQSPKYLFRKEGQNVTLSCEQNLNHDAMYWYRQDPGQGLRLIYYSQIVNDFQKGDIAEGYSVSREKKESFPLTVTSAQKNPTAFYLCASSIDGSNTGELFFGEGSRLTVL.

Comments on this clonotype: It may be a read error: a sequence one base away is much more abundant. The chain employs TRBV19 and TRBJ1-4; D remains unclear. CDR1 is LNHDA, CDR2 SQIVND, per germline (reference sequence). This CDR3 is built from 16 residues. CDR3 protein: CTSSPPGRRRNEKLFF. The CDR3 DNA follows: TGTACCAGTAGCCCCCCTGGCCGTCGGCGAAATGAAAAACTGTTTTTT.

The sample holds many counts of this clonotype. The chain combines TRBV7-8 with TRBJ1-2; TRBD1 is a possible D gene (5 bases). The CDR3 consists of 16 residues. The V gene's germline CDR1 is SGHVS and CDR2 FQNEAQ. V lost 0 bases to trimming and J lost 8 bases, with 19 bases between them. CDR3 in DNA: TGTGCCAGCAGCTTAGCCCCTCACCAGGGCTGGTACGGCTACACCTTC. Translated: CASSLAPHQGWYGYTF.

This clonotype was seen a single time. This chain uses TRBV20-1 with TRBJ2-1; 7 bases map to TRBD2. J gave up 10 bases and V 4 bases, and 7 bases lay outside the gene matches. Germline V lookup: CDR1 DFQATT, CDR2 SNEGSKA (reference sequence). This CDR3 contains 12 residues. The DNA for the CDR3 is TGCAGTGCTACGCTCGGGGGGAGAGAGCAGTTCTTC. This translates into CSATLGGREQFF.

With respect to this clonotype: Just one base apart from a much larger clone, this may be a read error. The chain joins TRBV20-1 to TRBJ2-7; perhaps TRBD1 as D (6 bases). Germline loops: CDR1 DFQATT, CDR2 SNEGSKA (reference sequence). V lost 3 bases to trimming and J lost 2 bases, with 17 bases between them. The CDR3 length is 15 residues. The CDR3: CSASLGHGSTYEQYF. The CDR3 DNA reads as TGCAGTGCTAGTTTGGGACATGGCTCAACCTACGAGCAGTACTTC.